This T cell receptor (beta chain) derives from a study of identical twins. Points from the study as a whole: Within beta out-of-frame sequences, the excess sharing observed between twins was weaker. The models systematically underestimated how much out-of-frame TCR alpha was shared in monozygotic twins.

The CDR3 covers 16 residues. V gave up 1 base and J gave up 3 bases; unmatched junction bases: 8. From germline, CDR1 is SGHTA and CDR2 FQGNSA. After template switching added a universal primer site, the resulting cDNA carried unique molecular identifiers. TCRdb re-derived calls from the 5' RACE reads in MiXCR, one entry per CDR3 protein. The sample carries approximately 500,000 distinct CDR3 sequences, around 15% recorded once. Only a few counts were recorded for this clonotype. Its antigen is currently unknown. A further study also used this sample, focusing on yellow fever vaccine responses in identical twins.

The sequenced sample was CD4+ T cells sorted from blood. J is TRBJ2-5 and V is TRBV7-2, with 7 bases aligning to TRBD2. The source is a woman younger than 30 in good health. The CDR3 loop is CASSLVFQRGEETQYF. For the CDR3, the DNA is TGTGCCAGCAGCTTAGTATTCCAGCGGGGTGAAGAGACCCAGTACTTC.